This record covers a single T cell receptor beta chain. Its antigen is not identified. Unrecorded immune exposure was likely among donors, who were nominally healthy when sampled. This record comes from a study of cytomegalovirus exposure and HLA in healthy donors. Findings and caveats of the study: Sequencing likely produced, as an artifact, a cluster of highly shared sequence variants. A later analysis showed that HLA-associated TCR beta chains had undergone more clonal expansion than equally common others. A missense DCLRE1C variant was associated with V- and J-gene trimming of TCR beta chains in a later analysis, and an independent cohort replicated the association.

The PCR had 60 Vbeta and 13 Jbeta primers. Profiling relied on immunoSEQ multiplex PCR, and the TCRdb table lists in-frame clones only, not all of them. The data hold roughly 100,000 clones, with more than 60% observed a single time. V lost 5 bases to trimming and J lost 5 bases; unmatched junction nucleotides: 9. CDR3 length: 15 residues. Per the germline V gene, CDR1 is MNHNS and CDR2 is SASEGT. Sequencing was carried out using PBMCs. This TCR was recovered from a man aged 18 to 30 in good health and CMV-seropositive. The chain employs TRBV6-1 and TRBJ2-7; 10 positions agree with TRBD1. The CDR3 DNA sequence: TGTGCCAGCAGTCGATCGGGACAGGGGATCGACGAGCAGTACTTC. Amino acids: CASSRSGQGIDEQYF.